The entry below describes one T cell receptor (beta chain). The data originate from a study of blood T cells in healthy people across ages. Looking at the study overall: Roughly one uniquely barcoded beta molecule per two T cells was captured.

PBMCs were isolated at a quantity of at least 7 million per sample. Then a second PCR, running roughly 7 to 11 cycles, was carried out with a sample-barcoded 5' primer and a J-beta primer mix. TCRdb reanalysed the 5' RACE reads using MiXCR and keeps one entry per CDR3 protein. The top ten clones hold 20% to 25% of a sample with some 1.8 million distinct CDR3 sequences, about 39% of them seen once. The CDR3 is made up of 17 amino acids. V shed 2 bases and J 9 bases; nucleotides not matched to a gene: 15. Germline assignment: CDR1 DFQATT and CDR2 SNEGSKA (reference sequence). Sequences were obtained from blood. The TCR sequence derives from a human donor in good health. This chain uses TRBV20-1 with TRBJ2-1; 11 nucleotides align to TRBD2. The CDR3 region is CSARLASGGTVPGEQFF. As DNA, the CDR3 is TGCAGTGCTAGATTAGCTAGCGGGGGGACAGTACCCGGTGAGCAGTTCTTC.